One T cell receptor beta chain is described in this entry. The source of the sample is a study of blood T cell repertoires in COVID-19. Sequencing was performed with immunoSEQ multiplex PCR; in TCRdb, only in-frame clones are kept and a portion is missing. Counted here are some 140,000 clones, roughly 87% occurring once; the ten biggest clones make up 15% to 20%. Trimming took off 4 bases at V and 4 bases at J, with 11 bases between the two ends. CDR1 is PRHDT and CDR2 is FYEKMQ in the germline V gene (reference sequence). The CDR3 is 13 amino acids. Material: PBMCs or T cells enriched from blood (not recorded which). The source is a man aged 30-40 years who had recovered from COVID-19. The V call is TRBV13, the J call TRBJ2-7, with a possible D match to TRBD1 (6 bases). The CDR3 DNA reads TGTGCCAGCAGCTCACAGGGTTATTACGAGCAGTACTTC. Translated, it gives CASSSQGYYEQYF.